A single sample gave rise to the 27 T cell receptor beta chains below, sequenced in a study of cytomegalovirus exposure and HLA in healthy donors. Vbeta (60) and Jbeta (13) primers were used in the PCR. Sequenced by immunoSEQ multiplex PCR; TCRdb stores in-frame clones only, minus some. The table has 150,000 to 250,000 clones, roughly 85% seen once. The sample consisted of PBMCs. These receptors were taken from a woman in her fifties or sixties in good health and CMV-seronegative.

The chain is built from TRBV9 and TRBJ2-1; TRBD2 might be the D (5 bases). The V gene lost 0 bases and the J gene lost 8 bases, with 21 bases spanning the gap. The CDR3 length is 17 residues. CDR1 is SGDLS, CDR2 YYNGEE, per germline. DNA for the CDR3: TGTGCCAGCAGCGTAGGGGTGTGGGAGAAAATGGTGGATGAGCAGTTCTTC. Residues: CASSVGVWEKMVDEQFF.

V and J are TRBV19 and TRBJ2-3, with no clear D. Trimming removed 2 bases from V and 2 bases from J, with 5 bases in between. The CDR3 is 13 residues long. Per the germline V gene, CDR1 is LNHDA and CDR2 is SQIVND (reference sequence). The CDR3 coding sequence is TGTGCCAGTAGTATATCTCTCACAGATACGCAGTATTTT. Its translation is CASSISLTDTQYF.

This clone came up once. V is TRBV11-3 and J is TRBJ2-1; 11 positions agree with TRBD2. V shed 5 bases, J shed 7 bases, and the junction held 7 bases outside the gene matches. The CDR3 is 15 amino acids. Germline values: CDR1 SGHNT, CDR2 YENEEA. CDR3 sequence: CASSRTSGSFNEQFF. CDR3 sequence (DNA): TGTGCCAGCAGCCGAACTAGCGGGAGCTTTAATGAGCAGTTCTTC.

The V and J genes are TRBV19 and TRBJ2-2; 12 bases agree with TRBD1. From germline, CDR1 is LNHDA and CDR2 SQIVND (reference sequence). V gave up 7 bases and J gave up 6 bases; unmatched junction bases: 3. The CDR3 spans 14 residues. The CDR3 DNA sequence: TGTGCCAGTACCAGGGACAGGGGGCCCGGGGAGCTGTTTTTT. Translated, it gives CASTRDRGPGELFF.

The V and J genes are TRBV6-5 and TRBJ1-1; unclear D gene. Trimming took off 3 bases at V and 1 base at J, with 6 bases between the two ends. The germline gives CDR1 MNHEY, CDR2 SVGAGI. The CDR3 is 13 residues long. The CDR3, as DNA: TGTGCCAGCAGTTATGGAGGGAACACTGAAGCTTTCTTT. Translating it yields CASSYGGNTEAFF.

The genes are TRBV19 and TRBJ1-2, with D possibly TRBD1 on 6 matching bases. Germline V gene sequence: CDR1 LNHDA, CDR2 SQIVND (reference sequence). This CDR3 region has 14 residues. V was clipped by 6 bases and J by 3 bases, with 14 bases between them. The CDR3 nucleotides are TGTGCCAGTAGCACCTCTACAGGGCACTATGGCTACACCTTC. It is translated as CASSTSTGHYGYTF.

The genes are TRBV2 and TRBJ1-4; 9 bases fit TRBD1. This CDR3 contains 15 residues. The germline V gene has CDR1 SNHLY and CDR2 FYNNEI. Trimming removed 5 bases from V and 8 bases from J; junction bases left unmatched: 9. For the CDR3, the DNA is TGTGCCAGCAGTTACAGGGGGCAGAAGGTAGAAAAACTGTTTTTT. Translating it yields CASSYRGQKVEKLFF.

V gene TRBV7-2 combines with J gene TRBJ2-7; TRBD2 agrees at 8 bases. Germline CDR1 reads SGHTA; CDR2 reads FQGNSA. V was pared by 4 bases and J by 6 bases, with 8 bases of the junction left unmatched. The CDR3 is 14 residues long. This chain's CDR3 is CASSSAAGASEQYF. As DNA, the CDR3 is TGTGCCAGCAGCTCCGCAGCGGGAGCCTCCGAGCAGTACTTC.

This chain links TRBV6-6 with TRBJ2-7; TRBD1 matches at 9 bases. V shed 0 bases, J shed 4 bases, and the junction held 1 base outside the gene matches. Germline V gene data show CDR1 as MNHNY and CDR2 as SVGAGI (reference sequence). The CDR3 is 14 residues long. CDR3 region: CASSYSDRGYEQYF. In DNA form, the CDR3 reads TGTGCCAGCAGTTACTCGGACAGGGGTTACGAGCAGTACTTC.

Details on this clone: Other DNA sequences within the sample encode an identical CDR3. The CDR3 region has the DNA TGTGCCAGCTCACCAGGGCAAGGGAACACTGAAGCTTTCTTT. Translation: CASSPGQGNTEAFF. This sequence joins TRBV18 and TRBJ1-1; D remains ambiguous. The CDR3 is 14 residues long. The V gene lost 2 bases and the J gene lost 1 base, with 8 bases spanning the gap. Germline CDR1 KGHSH, CDR2 LQKENI.

Turning to this clone: An end of the junction differs from the germline gene, which may be a read error. The CDR3 DNA reads TGTGCCAGCAGCACCGGACCGGGAGTCGGGCAAGAGACCCGGTACTTC. This gives the protein CASSTGPGVGQETRYF. This chain uses TRBV7-2 with TRBJ2-5; tentative D call: TRBD2 (6 bases). Germline CDR1 and CDR2: SGHTA and FQGNSA. This CDR3 has 16 amino acids.

The genes are TRBV6-1 and TRBJ2-2, with D uncertain. The CDR3 consists of 13 residues. V dropped 2 bases and J dropped 8 bases, with 9 bases sitting between them. Germline CDR1 reads MNHNS; CDR2 reads SASEGT. The CDR3 region has the DNA TGTGCCAGCAGTGAACGGAGAGCAGGGGAGCTGTTTTTT. This translates into CASSERRAGELFF.

This clone was detected only a few times. The V gene is TRBV2, the J gene TRBJ2-7, with TRBD2 matching over 12 bases. The CDR3 is made up of 14 amino acids. Germline values: CDR1 SNHLY, CDR2 FYNNEI. Trimming removed 5 bases from V and 6 bases from J; junction bases left unmatched: 5. The CDR3 here is CASSSSGRVGEQYF. The CDR3 coding sequence is TGTGCCAGCAGTTCTAGCGGGAGGGTAGGCGAGCAGTACTTC.

This clone was observed a few times. This chain joins TRBV28 and TRBJ1-5, with 9 bases aligning to TRBD1. Germline CDR1 reads MDHEN; CDR2 reads SYDVKM. With V trimmed by 11 bases and J by 3 bases, 8 bases remained unmatched. The CDR3 extends over 14 amino acids. CDR3: CASRGTGNNQPQHF. Here the CDR3 DNA reads TGTGCCTCTCGTGGGACAGGGAACAATCAGCCCCAGCATTTT.

The rearrangement links TRBV28 to TRBJ2-3, with a weak D call TRBD2 (6 bases). The V gene lost 6 bases and the J gene lost 1 base, with 14 bases spanning the gap. The CDR3 is 15 amino acids. Germline V CDR1 and CDR2: MDHEN, SYDVKM. For the CDR3, the DNA is TGTGCCAGCAGCTTACCGGGACTCCGCACAGATACGCAGTATTTT. This translates into CASSLPGLRTDTQYF.

The chain combines TRBV29-1 with TRBJ1-1; D remains unclear. Trimming removed 4 bases from V and 0 bases from J, with 12 bases in between. CDR1 and CDR2 (germline): SQVTM, ANQGSEA. The CDR3 covers 14 residues. The CDR3 coding sequence is TGCAGCGTTGGAGGCAATTTACTGAACACTGAAGCTTTCTTT. Its protein product is CSVGGNLLNTEAFF. Drawing the rest from reference TRBV29-1 and TRBJ1-1, the complete variable domain is SAVISQKPSRDICQRGTSLTIQCQVDSQVTMMFWYRQQPGQSLTLIATANQGSEATYESGFVIDKFPISRPNLTFSTLTVSNMSPEDSSIYLCSVGGNLLNTEAFFGQGTRLTVV.

This clone has just a few counts. The rearrangement uses TRBV18 and TRBJ2-1, with 10 positions matching TRBD1. Germline trimming cut 3 bases from V and 5 bases from J; bases unmatched to any gene: 4. The CDR3 spans 15 residues. Germline values: CDR1 KGHSH, CDR2 LQKENI. CDR3 region: CASSPGQGVDNEQFF. In DNA form, the CDR3 reads TGTGCCAGCTCACCCGGACAGGGGGTCGACAATGAGCAGTTCTTC. The complete variable domain, with remaining parts taken from reference TRBV18 and TRBJ2-1, reads NAGVMQNPRHLVRRRGQEARLRCSPMKGHSHVYWYRQLPEEGLKFMVYLQKENIIDESGMPKERFSAEFPKEGPSILRIQQVVRGDSAAYFCASSPGQGVDNEQFFGPGTRLTVL.

The chain joins TRBV6-1 to TRBJ2-3, with 8 bases aligning to TRBD1. Germline CDR1 MNHNS, CDR2 SASEGT. With 4 bases clipped from V and 3 bases from J, the junction kept 6 bases outside the gene matches. The CDR3 runs to 15 residues. CDR3 DNA sequence: TGTGCCAGCAGTGCGTGGGGACAGGAGACAGATACGCAGTATTTT. This translates into CASSAWGQETDTQYF.

The V gene is TRBV6-5, the J gene TRBJ2-7, with TRBD2 matching 9 bases. The CDR3 has 15 residues. CDR1 MNHEY and CDR2 SVGAGI come from the germline V gene. After removal of 4 bases from V and 6 bases from J, the junction contained 10 bases not matched to a gene. This CDR3 is CASSSRGSGSSEQYF. The CDR3 DNA reads TGTGCCAGCAGTTCCCGGGGTAGCGGGAGTTCCGAGCAGTACTTC.

A few counts support this clone. This chain joins TRBV11-2 and TRBJ2-3, with D hard to call. Per the germline V gene, CDR1 is SGHAT and CDR2 is FQNNGV. CDR3 size: 14 residues. The V end was cut by 5 bases, the J end by 7 bases, with 16 bases between. CDR3 nucleotides: TGTGCCAGCAGCCCCACGCGGCCCTATCATACGCAGTATTTT. This gives the protein CASSPTRPYHTQYF. Full variable domain (missing parts from reference TRBV11-2 and TRBJ2-3): EAGVAQSPRYKIIEKRQSVAFWCNPISGHATLYWYQQILGQGPKLLIQFQNNGVVDDSQLPKDRFSAERLKGVDSTLKIQPAKLEDSAVYLCASSPTRPYHTQYFGPGTRLTVL.

Concerning this clone: The identical CDR3 is also encoded by other nucleotide sequences in the sample. This chain links TRBV7-2 with TRBJ2-7, with TRBD1 matching 7 bases. Germline V gives CDR1 SGHTA, CDR2 FQGNSA. The V gene end was trimmed by 3 bases and the J gene end by 4 bases; junction bases not matched to a gene: 6. The CDR3 sequence is 14 residues long. The DNA of the CDR3 is TGTGCCAGCAGCTTCAGGGACAGACTTTACGAGCAGTACTTC. It encodes CASSFRDRLYEQYF.

This chain connects TRBV25-1 to TRBJ1-5; 9 positions agree with TRBD1. CDR3 length equals 18 residues. Germline V gene lookup returns CDR1 MGHDK and CDR2 SYGVNS. With V trimmed by 3 bases and J by 6 bases, 15 bases remained unmatched. CDR3 in amino acids: CASSDDGTGNLAGQPQHF. For the CDR3, the DNA is TGTGCCAGCAGTGATGACGGGACAGGGAATTTGGCTGGTCAGCCCCAGCATTTT.

This sequence joins TRBV5-8 and TRBJ1-2; no reliable D call. The CDR3 has 15 amino acids. V lost 2 bases and J 8 bases, leaving 19 bases between the germline ends. From germline, CDR1 is SGHTS and CDR2 YDEGEE. CDR3 bases: TGTGCCAGCAGCTTCCGAGGTTCACTTAGTGGAGGCTACACCTTC. It yields the protein CASSFRGSLSGGYTF.

V usage is TRBV19 and J usage is TRBJ2-3; weak D call: TRBD1 (6 bases). Germline CDR1 is LNHDA and CDR2 is SQIVND (reference sequence). Trimming took 4 bases from V and 5 from J, leaving 13 bases between them. The CDR3 covers 14 residues. The CDR3 DNA reads TGTGCCAGTAGTACCCGACAGGTTCGAGATACGCAGTATTTT. Residues: CASSTRQVRDTQYF.

This clone appeared once. The V and J genes are TRBV28 and TRBJ1-3; 7 nucleotides match TRBD1. This CDR3 comprises 16 residues. CDR1 is MDHEN and CDR2 is SYDVKM in the germline V gene. Losses at the gene ends were 3 bases for V and 0 bases for J; bases not matched to a gene: 5. CDR3 protein: CASSFRGRGSGNTIYF. The CDR3 DNA follows: TGTGCCAGCAGTTTTAGGGGGCGTGGCTCTGGAAACACCATATATTTT.

The chain joins TRBV2 to TRBJ2-7, with 8 bases matching TRBD1. The CDR3 has 15 residues. The V and J ends lost 5 bases and 3 bases, in that order; junction bases with no gene match: 9. Per the germline V gene, CDR1 is SNHLY and CDR2 is FYNNEI. CDR3 bases: TGTGCCAGCAGTCTGGACAGGGCCTCCGGCTACGAGCAGTACTTC. Protein: CASSLDRASGYEQYF.

The CDR3 sequence is CSVPGTSGRARSYNEQFF. CDR3 bases: TGCAGCGTCCCTGGGACTAGCGGGAGGGCCCGCTCCTACAATGAGCAGTTCTTC. V usage is TRBV29-1 and J usage is TRBJ2-1, with 16 positions matching TRBD2. Germline V gene data show CDR1 as SQVTM and CDR2 as ANQGSEA. The CDR3 extends over 18 amino acids. With 6 bases clipped from V and 0 bases from J, the junction kept 8 bases outside the gene matches.